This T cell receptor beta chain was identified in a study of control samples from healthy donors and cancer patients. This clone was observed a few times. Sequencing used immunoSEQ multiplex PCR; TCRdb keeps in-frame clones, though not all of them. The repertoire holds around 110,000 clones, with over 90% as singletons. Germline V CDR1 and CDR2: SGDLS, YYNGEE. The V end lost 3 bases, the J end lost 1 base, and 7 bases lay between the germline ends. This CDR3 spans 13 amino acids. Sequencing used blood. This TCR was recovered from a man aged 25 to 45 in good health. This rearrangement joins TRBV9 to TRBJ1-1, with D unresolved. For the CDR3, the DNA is TGTGCCAGCAGCGCCCCCCGGAACACTGAAGCTTTCTTT. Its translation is CASSAPRNTEAFF. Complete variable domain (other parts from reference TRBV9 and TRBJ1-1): DSGVTQTPKHLITATGQRVTLRCSPRSGDLSVYWYQQSLDQGLQFLIQYYNGEERAKGNILERFSAQQFPDLHSELNLSSLELGDSALYFCASSAPRNTEAFFGQGTRLTVV.